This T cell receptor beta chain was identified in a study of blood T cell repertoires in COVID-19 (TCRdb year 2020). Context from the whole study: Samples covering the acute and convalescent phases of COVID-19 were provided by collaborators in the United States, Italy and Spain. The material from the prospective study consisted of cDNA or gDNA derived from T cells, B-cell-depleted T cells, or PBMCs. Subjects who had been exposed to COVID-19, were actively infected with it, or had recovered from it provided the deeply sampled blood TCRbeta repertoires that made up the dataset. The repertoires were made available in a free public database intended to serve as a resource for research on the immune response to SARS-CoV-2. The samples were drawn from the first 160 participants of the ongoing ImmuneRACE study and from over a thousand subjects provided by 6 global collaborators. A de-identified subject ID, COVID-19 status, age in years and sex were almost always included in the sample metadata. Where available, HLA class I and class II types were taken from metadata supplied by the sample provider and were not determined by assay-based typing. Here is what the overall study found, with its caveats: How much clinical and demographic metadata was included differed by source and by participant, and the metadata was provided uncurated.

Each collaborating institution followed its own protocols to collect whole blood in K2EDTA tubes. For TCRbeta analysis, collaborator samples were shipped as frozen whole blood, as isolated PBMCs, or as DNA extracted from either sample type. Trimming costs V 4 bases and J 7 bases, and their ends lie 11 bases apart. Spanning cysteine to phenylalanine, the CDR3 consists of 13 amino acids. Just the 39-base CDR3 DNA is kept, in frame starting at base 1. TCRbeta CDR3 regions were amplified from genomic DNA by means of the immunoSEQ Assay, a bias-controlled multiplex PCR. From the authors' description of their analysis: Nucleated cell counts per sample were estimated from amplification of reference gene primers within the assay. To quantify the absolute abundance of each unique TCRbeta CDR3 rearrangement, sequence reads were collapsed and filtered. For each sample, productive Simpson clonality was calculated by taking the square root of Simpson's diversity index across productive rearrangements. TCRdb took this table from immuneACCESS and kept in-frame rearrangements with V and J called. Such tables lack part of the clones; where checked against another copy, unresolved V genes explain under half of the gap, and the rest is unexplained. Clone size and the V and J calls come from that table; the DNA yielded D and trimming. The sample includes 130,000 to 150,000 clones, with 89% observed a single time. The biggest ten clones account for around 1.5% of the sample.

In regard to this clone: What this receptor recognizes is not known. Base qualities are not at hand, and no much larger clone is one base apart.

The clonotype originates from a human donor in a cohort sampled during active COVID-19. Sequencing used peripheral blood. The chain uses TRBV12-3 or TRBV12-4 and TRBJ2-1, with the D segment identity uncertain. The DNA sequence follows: TGTGCCAGCAGTTCCCCAAATACTAATGAGCAGTTCTTC. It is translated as CASSSPNTNEQFF.